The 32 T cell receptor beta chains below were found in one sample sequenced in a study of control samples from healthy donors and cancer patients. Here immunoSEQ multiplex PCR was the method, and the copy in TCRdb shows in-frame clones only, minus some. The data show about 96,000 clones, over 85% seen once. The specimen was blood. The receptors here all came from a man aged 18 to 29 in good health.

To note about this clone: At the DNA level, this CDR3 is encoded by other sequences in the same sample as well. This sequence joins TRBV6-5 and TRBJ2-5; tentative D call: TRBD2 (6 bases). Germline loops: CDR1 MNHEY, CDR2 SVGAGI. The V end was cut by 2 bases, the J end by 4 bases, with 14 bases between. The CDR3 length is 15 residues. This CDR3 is CASSYGTPVGETQYF. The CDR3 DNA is TGTGCCAGCAGTTACGGGACTCCCGTCGGAGAGACCCAGTACTTC.

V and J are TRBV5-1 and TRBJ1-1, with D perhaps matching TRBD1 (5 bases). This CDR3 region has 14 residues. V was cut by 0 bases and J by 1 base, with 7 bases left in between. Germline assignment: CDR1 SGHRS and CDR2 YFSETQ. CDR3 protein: CASSLDRTNTEAFF. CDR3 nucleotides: TGCGCCAGCAGCTTGGACAGGACGAACACTGAAGCTTTCTTT. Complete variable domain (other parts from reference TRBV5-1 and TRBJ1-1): KAGVTQTPRYLIKTRGQQVTLSCSPISGHRSVSWYQQTPGQGLQFLFEYFSETQRNKGNFPGRFSGRQFSNSRSEMNVSTLELGDSALYLCASSLDRTNTEAFFGQGTRLTVV.

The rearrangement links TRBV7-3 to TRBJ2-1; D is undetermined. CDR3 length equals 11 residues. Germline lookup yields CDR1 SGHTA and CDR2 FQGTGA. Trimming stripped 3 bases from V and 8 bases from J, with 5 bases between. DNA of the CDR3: TGTGCCAGCAGCTTTGGACATGAGCAGTTCTTC. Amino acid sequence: CASSFGHEQFF.

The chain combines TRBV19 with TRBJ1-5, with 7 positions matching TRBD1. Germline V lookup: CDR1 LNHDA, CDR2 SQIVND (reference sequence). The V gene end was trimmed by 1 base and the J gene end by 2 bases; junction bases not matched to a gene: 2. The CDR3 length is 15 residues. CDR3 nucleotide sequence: TGTGCCAGTAGTATAGGGGACAGACGCAATCAGCCCCAGCATTTT. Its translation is CASSIGDRRNQPQHF. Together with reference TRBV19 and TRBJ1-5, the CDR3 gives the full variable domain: DGGITQSPKYLFRKEGQNVTLSCEQNLNHDAMYWYRQDPGQGLRLIYYSQIVNDFQKGDIAEGYSVSREKKESFPLTVTSAQKNPTAFYLCASSIGDRRNQPQHFGDGTRLSIL.

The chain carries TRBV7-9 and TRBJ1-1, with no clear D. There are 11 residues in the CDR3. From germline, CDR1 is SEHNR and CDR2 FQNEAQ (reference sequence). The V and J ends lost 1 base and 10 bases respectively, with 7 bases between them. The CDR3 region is CASSLGRPAFF. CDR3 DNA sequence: TGTGCCAGCAGCTTAGGGCGTCCAGCTTTCTTT.

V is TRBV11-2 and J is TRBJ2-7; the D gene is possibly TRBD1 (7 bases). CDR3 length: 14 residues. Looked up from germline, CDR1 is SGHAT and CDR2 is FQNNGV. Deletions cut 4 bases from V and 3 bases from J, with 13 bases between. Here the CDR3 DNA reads TGTGCCAGCAGCTCGACAGGGACTTTCTACGAGCAGTACTTC. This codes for CASSSTGTFYEQYF.

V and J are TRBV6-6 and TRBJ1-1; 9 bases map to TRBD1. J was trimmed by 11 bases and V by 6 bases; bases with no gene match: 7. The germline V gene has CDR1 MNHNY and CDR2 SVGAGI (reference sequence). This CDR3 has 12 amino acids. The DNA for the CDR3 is TGTGCCAGCAGAACCGGACAGGGGCTTGCTTTCTTT. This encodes CASRTGQGLAFF.

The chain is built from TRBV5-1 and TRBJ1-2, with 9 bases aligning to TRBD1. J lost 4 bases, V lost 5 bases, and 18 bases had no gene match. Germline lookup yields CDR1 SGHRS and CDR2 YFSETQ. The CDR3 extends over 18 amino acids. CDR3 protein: CASSSPPTDRGVVYGYTF. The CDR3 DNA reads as TGCGCCAGCAGTTCCCCCCCTACGGACAGGGGAGTAGTCTATGGCTACACCTTC.

Here the CDR3 reads CASPGRLAGGWGATDTQYF. CDR3 coding DNA: TGTGCCAGCCCCGGGAGGCTAGCGGGAGGGTGGGGCGCCACAGATACGCAGTATTTT. The genes are TRBV21-1 and TRBJ2-3; the table's D call, TRBD2, was not checked against the DNA. TRBV21-1 is a recognized pseudogene. The CDR3 covers 19 residues.

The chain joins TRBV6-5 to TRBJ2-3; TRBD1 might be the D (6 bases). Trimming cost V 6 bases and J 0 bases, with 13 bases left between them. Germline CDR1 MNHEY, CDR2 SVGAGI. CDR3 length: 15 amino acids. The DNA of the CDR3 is TGTGCCAGCAGCTTGATTCAGGGGAGCACAGATACGCAGTATTTT. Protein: CASSLIQGSTDTQYF.

The CDR3 DNA reads TGTGCCAGCGGGGAGGGGGTGAGGGTGGATGGCTACACCTTC. It yields the protein CASGEGVRVDGYTF. The chain employs TRBV27 and TRBJ1-2, with a tentative D call TRBD1 (6 bases). The CDR3 runs to 14 residues. CDR1 MNHEY and CDR2 SMNVEV come from the germline V gene (reference sequence). Trimming took off 8 bases at V and 6 bases at J, with 19 bases between the two ends.

The CDR3, as DNA: TGCGCCAGCAGCTTGGCCGGACCGTACACAGATACGCAGTATTTT. Translated: CASSLAGPYTDTQYF. The J gene is TRBJ2-3, the V gene TRBV5-1, with D unresolved. V was clipped by 0 bases and J by 2 bases, with 10 bases between them. The CDR3 totals 15 residues. Germline CDR1 and CDR2: SGHRS and YFSETQ.

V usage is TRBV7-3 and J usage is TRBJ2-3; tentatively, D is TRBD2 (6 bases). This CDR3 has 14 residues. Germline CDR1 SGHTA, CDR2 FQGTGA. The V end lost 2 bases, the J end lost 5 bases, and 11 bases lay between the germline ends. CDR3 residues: CASSLGGVRDTQYF. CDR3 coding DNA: TGTGCCAGCAGCTTAGGAGGGGTTAGAGATACGCAGTATTTT.

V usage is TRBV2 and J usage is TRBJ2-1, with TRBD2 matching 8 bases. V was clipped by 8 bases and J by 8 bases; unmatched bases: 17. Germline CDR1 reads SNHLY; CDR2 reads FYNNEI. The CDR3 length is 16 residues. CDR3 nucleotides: TGTGCCAGCCCCCGCGGGGCCCTTACCGGGAGGGATGAGCAGTTCTTC. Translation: CASPRGALTGRDEQFF.

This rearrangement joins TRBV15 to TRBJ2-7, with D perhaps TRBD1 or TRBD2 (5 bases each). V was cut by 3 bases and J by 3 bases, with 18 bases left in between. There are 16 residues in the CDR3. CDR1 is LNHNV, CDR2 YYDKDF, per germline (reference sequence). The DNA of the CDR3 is TGTGCCACCAGCAGGGAGGACACCCTAAGAGGCTACGAGCAGTACTTC. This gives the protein CATSREDTLRGYEQYF.

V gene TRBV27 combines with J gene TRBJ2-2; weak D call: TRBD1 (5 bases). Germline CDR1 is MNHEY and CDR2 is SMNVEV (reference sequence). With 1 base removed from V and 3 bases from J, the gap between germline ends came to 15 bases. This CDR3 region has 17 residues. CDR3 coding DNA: TGTGCCAGCAGTTTATATTCGACAGTGAGTTACACCGGGGAGCTGTTTTTT. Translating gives CASSLYSTVSYTGELFF.

The CDR3 loop reads CASSFSGTGGTEAFF. DNA of the CDR3: TGTGCCAGCAGCTTCTCCGGGACAGGGGGAACTGAAGCTTTCTTT. The rearrangement joins TRBV11-3 to TRBJ1-1; 11 bases are a match to TRBD1. V was clipped by 3 bases and J by 5 bases; unmatched bases: 5. Per the germline V gene, CDR1 is SGHNT and CDR2 is YENEEA. This CDR3 has 15 residues.

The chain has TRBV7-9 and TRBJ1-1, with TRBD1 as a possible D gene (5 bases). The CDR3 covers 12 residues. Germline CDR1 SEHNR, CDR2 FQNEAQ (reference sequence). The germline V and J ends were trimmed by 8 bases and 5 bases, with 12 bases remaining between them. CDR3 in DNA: TGTGCCAGCCTGGGGCAATTAACTGAAGCTTTCTTT. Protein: CASLGQLTEAFF.

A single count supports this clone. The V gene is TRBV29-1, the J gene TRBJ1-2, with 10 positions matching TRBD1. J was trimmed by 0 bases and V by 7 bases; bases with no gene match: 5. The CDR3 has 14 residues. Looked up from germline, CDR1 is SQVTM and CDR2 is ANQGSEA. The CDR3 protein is CSGETGGPNYGYTF. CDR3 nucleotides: TGCAGCGGTGAGACAGGGGGCCCTAACTATGGCTACACCTTC. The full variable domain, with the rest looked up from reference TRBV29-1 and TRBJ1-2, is SAVISQKPSRDICQRGTSLTIQCQVDSQVTMMFWYRQQPGQSLTLIATANQGSEATYESGFVIDKFPISRPNLTFSTLTVSNMSPEDSSIYLCSGETGGPNYGYTFGSGTRLTVV.

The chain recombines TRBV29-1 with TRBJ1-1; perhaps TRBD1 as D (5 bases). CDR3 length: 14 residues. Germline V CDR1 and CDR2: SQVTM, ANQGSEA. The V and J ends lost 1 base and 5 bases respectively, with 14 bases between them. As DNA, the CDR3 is TGCAGCGTTGAAGGACCAGGGATAGGGACTGAAGCTTTCTTT. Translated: CSVEGPGIGTEAFF. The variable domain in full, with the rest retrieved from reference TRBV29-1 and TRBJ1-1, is SAVISQKPSRDICQRGTSLTIQCQVDSQVTMMFWYRQQPGQSLTLIATANQGSEATYESGFVIDKFPISRPNLTFSTLTVSNMSPEDSSIYLCSVEGPGIGTEAFFGQGTRLTVV.

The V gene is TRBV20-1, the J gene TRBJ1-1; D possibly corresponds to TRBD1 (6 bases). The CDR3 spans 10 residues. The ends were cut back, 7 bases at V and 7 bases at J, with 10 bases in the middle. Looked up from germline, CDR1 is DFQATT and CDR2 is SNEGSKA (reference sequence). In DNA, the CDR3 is TGCAGTGTGCAGGGGTATGAAGCTTTCTTT. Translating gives CSVQGYEAFF.

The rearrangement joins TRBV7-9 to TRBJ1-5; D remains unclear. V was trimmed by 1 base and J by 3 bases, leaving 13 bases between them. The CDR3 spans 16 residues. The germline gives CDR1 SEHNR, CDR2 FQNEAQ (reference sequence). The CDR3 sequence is CASSLGLGSSNQPQHF. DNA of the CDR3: TGTGCCAGCAGCTTAGGGTTGGGGTCCTCCAATCAGCCCCAGCATTTT.

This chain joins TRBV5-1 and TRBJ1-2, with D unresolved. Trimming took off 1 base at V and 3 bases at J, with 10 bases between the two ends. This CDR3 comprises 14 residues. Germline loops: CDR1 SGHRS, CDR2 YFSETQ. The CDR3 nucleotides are TGCGCCAGCAGCTTGATTGACCGAGACTATGGCTACACCTTC. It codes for CASSLIDRDYGYTF.

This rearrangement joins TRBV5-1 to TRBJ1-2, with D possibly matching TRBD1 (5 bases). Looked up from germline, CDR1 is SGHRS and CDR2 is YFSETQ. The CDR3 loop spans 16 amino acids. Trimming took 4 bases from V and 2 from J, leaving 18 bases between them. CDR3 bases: TGCGCCAGCAGCCCAAAACCTGGACGACAGAACTATGGCTACACCTTC. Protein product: CASSPKPGRQNYGYTF.

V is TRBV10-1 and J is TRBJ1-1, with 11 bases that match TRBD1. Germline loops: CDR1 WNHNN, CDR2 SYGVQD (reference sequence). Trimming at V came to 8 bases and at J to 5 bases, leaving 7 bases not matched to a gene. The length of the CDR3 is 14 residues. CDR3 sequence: CASGTGTGGTEAFF. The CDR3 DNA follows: TGCGCCAGCGGGACCGGGACAGGGGGTACTGAAGCTTTCTTT.

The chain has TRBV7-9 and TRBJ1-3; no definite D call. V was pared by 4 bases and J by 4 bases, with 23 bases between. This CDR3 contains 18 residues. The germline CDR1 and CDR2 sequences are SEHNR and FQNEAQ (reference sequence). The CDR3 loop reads CASSSPRAWGQVGNTIYF. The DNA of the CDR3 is TGTGCCAGCAGCTCACCAAGAGCGTGGGGTCAAGTGGGAAACACCATATATTTT.

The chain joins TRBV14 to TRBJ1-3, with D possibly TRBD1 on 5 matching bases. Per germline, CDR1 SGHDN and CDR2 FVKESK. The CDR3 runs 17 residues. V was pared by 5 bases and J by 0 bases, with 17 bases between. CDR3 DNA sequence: TGTGCCAGCAGCTTCGAAGGGGAGTGGAGCTCTGGAAACACCATATATTTT. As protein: CASSFEGEWSSGNTIYF.

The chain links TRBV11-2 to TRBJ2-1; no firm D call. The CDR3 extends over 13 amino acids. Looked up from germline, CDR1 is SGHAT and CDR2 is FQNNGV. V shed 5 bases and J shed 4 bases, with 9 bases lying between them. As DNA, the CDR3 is TGTGCCAGCAGCCCCAACCCGTACAATGAGCAGTTCTTC. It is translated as CASSPNPYNEQFF.

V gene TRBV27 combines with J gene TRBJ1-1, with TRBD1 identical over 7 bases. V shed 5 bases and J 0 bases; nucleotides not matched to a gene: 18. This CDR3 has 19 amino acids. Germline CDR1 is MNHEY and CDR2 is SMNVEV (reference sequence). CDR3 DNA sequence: TGTGCCAGCAGTCCCACAACACCGACAGGGTTACCCATGAACACTGAAGCTTTCTTT. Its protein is CASSPTTPTGLPMNTEAFF.

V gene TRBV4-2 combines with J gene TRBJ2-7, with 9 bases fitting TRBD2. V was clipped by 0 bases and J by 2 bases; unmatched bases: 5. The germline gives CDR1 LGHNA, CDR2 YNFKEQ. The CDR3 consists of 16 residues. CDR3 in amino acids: CASSQDSAGGPYEQYF. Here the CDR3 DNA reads TGTGCCAGCAGCCAAGATTCAGCGGGGGGCCCCTACGAGCAGTACTTC.

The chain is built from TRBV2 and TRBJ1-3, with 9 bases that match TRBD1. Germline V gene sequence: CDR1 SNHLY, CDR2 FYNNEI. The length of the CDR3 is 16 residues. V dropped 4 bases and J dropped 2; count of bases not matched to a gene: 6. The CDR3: CASSARQGVAGNTIYF. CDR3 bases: TGTGCCAGCAGTGCGAGACAGGGGGTGGCTGGAAACACCATATATTTT.

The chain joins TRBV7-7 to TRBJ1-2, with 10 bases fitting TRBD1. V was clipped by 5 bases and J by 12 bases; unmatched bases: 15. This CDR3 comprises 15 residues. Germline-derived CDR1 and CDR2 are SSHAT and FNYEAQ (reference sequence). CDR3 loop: CASSPLSGTGVSHTF. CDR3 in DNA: TGTGCCAGCAGCCCCTTGTCCGGGACAGGGGTCTCTCACACCTTC.